Listed here are 6 T cell receptor beta chains from one sample, sequenced in a study of blood T cell repertoires in COVID-19. This table comes from immunoSEQ multiplex PCR, and its TCRdb copy is limited to in-frame clones, with some not included. The table includes 50,000 or so clones, roughly 85% detected once. The sample was peripheral blood. These receptor sequences come from an older man with acute or convalescent COVID-19.

The genes are TRBV2 and TRBJ2-7; 7 bases are a match to TRBD1. The V gene's germline CDR1 is SNHLY and CDR2 FYNNEI. The V gene end was trimmed by 4 bases and the J gene end by 4 bases; junction bases not matched to a gene: 7. The CDR3 totals 14 residues. CDR3 nucleotide sequence: TGTGCCAGCAGTGGTGGAACAGGGGCGTACGAGCAGTACTTC. This sequence encodes CASSGGTGAYEQYF.

V and J are TRBV19 and TRBJ2-1, with a weak D call TRBD1 (6 bases). Per germline, CDR1 LNHDA and CDR2 SQIVND (reference sequence). V was pared by 5 bases and J by 2 bases, with 16 bases between. The CDR3 is 16 residues long. Written as DNA, the CDR3 is TGTGCCAGTAGTTTTACCGGGACAATGCCCTACAATGAGCAGTTCTTC. Residues: CASSFTGTMPYNEQFF.

The chain uses TRBV6-6 and TRBJ1-2, with TRBD1 matching over 12 bases. The ends lost 6 bases at V and 3 bases at J; junction bases unmatched: 2. Germline V gene lookup returns CDR1 MNHNY and CDR2 SVGAGI (reference sequence). The CDR3 has 14 residues. The CDR3 region has the DNA TGTGCCAGCAGGGGACAGGGGGCAGACTATGGCTACACCTTC. This sequence encodes CASRGQGADYGYTF.

This clone was found once. V and J are TRBV11-1 and TRBJ2-2; TRBD1 matches 8 bases. Germline CDR1 SGHAT, CDR2 FQDESV (reference sequence). The V segment lost 5 bases and the J segment 1 base; nucleotides outside the gene matches: 3. The CDR3 loop spans 15 amino acids. In DNA form, the CDR3 reads TGTGCCAGCAGCCGTGGACAGGGGAACACCGGGGAGCTGTTTTTT. This codes for CASSRGQGNTGELFF.

V usage is TRBV6-1 and J usage is TRBJ1-5; D perhaps matches TRBD1 (5 bases). The CDR3 is 14 amino acids. Germline values: CDR1 MNHNS, CDR2 SASEGT. Trimming removed 0 bases from V and 7 bases from J, with 10 bases in between. The DNA for the CDR3 is TGTGCCAGCAGTGAAGCCGGGAGGGGCCAGCCCCAGCATTTT. Encoded protein: CASSEAGRGQPQHF.

The table lists this clone with a count of one. At the DNA level, this CDR3 is encoded by other sequences in the same sample as well. V usage is TRBV3-1 (or the pseudogene TRBV3-2) and J usage is TRBJ2-7, with 7 bases that match TRBD1. This CDR3 comprises 15 residues. V lost 4 bases, J lost 4 bases, and 10 bases stayed unmatched. Germline CDR1 LGHDT, CDR2 YNNKEL (reference sequence). In DNA, the CDR3 is TGTGCCAGCAGCCCGCGACAGGGTCCACTGTACGAGCAGTACTTC. Translated: CASSPRQGPLYEQYF.